This T cell receptor (beta chain) was sequenced for a study of PD-L1 blockade in urothelial cancer. Study in general: The study started patients on atezolizumab around 2014, giving 1,200 mg intravenously every 3 weeks. Blood analyses occurred 3 weeks (second dose) and 6 weeks post treatment start.

Only in-frame clones appear in the TCRdb table, and some are missing; sequencing was by immunoSEQ multiplex PCR. The table lists around 110,000 clones, 75% to 90% of them singletons, with about 1.5% in the top ten. J was trimmed by 4 bases and V by 6 bases; bases with no gene match: 12. Germline V CDR1 and CDR2: GTSNPN, SVGIG (reference sequence). The CDR3 length is 15 residues. Time point defined: peripheral blood 6 weeks after treatment start. The sequence derives from a man between 60 and 75 years old with urothelial cancer. Source: PBMCs, taken around atezolizumab (anti-PD-L1) treatment. V usage is TRBV30 and J usage is TRBJ1-1; 9 bases map to TRBD1. The CDR3 here is CACEPGQGEFTEAFF. DNA of the CDR3: TGTGCCTGCGAGCCGGGACAGGGTGAGTTCACTGAAGCTTTCTTT.